The sequence of this T cell receptor (beta chain) was determined in a study of identifying expanded T cells in peripheral blood. Deletions cut 1 base from V and 4 bases from J, with 15 bases between. This CDR3 is built from 16 residues. The germline CDR1 and CDR2 sequences are SGHVS and FQNEAQ. As concerns this clone: Its antigen is currently unknown.

Study findings and constraints: About 1.2 clones differed between technical replicates, versus around 15 and 19 over time. Two-week clone count variance significantly increased as total template count grew.

Generated by immunoSEQ multiplex PCR, the TCRdb table keeps only in-frame clones and is missing some. The data contain about 100,000 clones, roughly 85% of them singletons. Healthy donors had no documented immune events, such as infections, while sampled. Source material: blood. The source is a person between 18 and 70 years old in good health. The J gene is TRBJ2-3, the V gene TRBV7-8; possible D gene TRBD1, 5 bases. The CDR3 loop is CASSLVPGIAADTQYF. Here the CDR3 DNA reads TGTGCCAGCAGCTTAGTCCCAGGGATTGCAGCAGATACGCAGTATTTT. The full variable domain, completed using reference TRBV7-8 and TRBJ2-3, is GAGVSQSPRYKVAKRGQDVALRCDPISGHVSLFWYQQALGQGPEFLTYFQNEAQLDKSGLPSDRFFAERPEGSVSTLKIQRTQQEDSAVYLCASSLVPGIAADTQYFGPGTRLTVL.